This record concerns one T cell receptor (beta chain) sequence. No antigen is known for it. The data were obtained in a study of T cell clones after liver transplantation. Study-level background: Third-party-reactive TCRbeta sequences from pre-transplant mixed lymphocyte reactions served as antigen-independent comparators. Tolerance: complete withdrawal held at least one year, liver enzymes staying within twice normal.

Study-wide points: Donor-reactive sequences fell more than third party-reactive ones, suggesting partial deletion. Graft donor-reactive T cells possibly entered the graft instead of undergoing deletion.

Measured with immunoSEQ multiplex PCR; TCRdb has only the in-frame clones, and not every one. The sample has 60,000 or so clones, 60% to 80% seen once. There are 15 residues in the CDR3. V lost 11 bases and J 1 base, leaving 15 bases between the germline ends. Germline V gene data show CDR1 as MNHEY and CDR2 as SVGAGI. The chain joins TRBV6-5 to TRBJ1-6; D gene ambiguous. Sequencing was performed on CD4+ T cells from blood, taken at the 22-month timepoint. The TCR was taken from a human patient who received a liver transplant. Some T cells may possibly be graft donor cells. CDR3 bases: TGTGCCGTCGGGCCCCTTGGGTCCTATAATTCACCCCTCCACTTT. It codes for CAVGPLGSYNSPLHF.